This T cell receptor (beta chain) is from a study of beta chain features in type 1 diabetes. Trimming cost V 1 base and J 3 bases, with 7 bases left between them. The V gene's germline CDR1 is SGHDT and CDR2 YYEEEE. The CDR3 contains 13 residues. As concerns this clone: The antigen remains undetermined.

Expressed TCRB transcripts got sequenced, as all isolated RNA was reverse transcribed. TCRdb's copy holds only in-frame clones and misses some; the assay was immunoSEQ multiplex PCR. The sample shows 600,000 or so clones, roughly 13% of them seen only once. Study-wide points: Researchers report that Type 1 diabetes patients had moderately but significantly shorter TCRB CDR3s across all four CD4+ subsets.

V is TRBV5-6 and J is TRBJ1-1; D gene ambiguous. This clonotype originated in a man between 18 and 29 years old with type 1 diabetes. Sequenced: naive CD4+ T cells from blood. CDR3 in DNA: TGTGCCAGCAGCTTGCGGGGAGACACTGAAGCTTTCTTT. Protein sequence: CASSLRGDTEAFF.